This TCR beta chain comes out of a study of metastatic and nonmetastatic thyroid tumors. For the study at large: Across peripheral blood and tumor or nodule tissue samples taken from malignant and benign thyroid patients, the repertoires were compared with one another.

All patients were treatment-naive before thyroid surgery. This clone was observed at least ten times. Antigen specificity is unknown. Under the authors' procedure: The distant-metastasis classifier for papillary thyroid cancer was built from CDR3 differences across clinicopathological groups. TCRdb re-clonotyped the PCR reads via MiXCR. TCRdb's processing, not the authors' own work, is the source of the V and J calls. Altogether 20,000 to 30,000 clones are present, approximately 20% being singletons, with the ten largest covering approximately 8%. Study conclusions and caveats: It was reported that TCR beta diversity was significantly higher in malignant thyroid tumors than benign nodules, in blood and tumor.

The germline V gene encodes CDR1 SQVTM and CDR2 ANQGSEA. With V trimmed by 7 bases and J by 3 bases, 4 bases remained unmatched. The CDR3 is 13 amino acids. The TCR sequence derives from a female donor with papillary thyroid cancer or a benign thyroid nodule (not recorded which). Some clones in this sample may be carry-over from other donors' samples. The sequencing input was blood. The rearrangement links TRBV29-1 to TRBJ2-3; 10 bases are shared with TRBD1. CDR3 sequence: CSASGQGTDTQYF. The CDR3 DNA reads TGCAGCGCTTCGGGACAGGGGACAGATACGCAGTATTTT.